The clone carrying this TCR beta chain was seen repeatedly, ten times or more. TCRdb redid the calling of the PCR reads with MiXCR, one entry per CDR3 protein. The table shows 460,000 or so distinct CDR3 sequences, with over 20% occurring only once. This record belongs to a study of molecular identifiers for immune sequencing clone quantification. The CDR3 totals 14 residues. With 0 bases removed from V and 7 bases from J, the gap between germline ends came to 7 bases. The receptor comes from a human donor in good health. Some libraries in this study had Jurkat cell RNA spiked in. The material sequenced was naive CD8+ T cells from blood, with Jurkat cell RNA spiked in. Sample subset: FACS-sorted CD8+CD4-CCR7+CD45RA+ naive T cells. The V gene is TRBV12-3 or TRBV12-4, the J gene TRBJ1-6; no clear D. The CDR3, as DNA: TGTGCCAGCAGTTTAGCGGCAGCAAATTCACCCCTCCACTTT. This translates into CASSLAAANSPLHF.